This paragraph covers one T cell receptor beta chain sequence. The antigen remains unidentified. The record originates from a study of post-analysis software for immune sequencing data. At the level of the study: Clinical courses comprised relapsing-remitting, secondary progressive and progressive-relapsing multiple sclerosis. Study findings and constraints: Controls significantly exceeded multiple sclerosis patients in normalized Chao1 diversity. Controls had lower frequencies than patients of about 5 TRBV segments, which included TRBV5-6, TRBV5-1 and TRBV20-1. Strong same-batch co-clustering of samples appeared with F measure clustering.

The germline V gene encodes CDR1 MRHNA and CDR2 SNTAGT. Unmatched junction bases numbered 3, after V lost 4 bases and J lost 2 bases. The CDR3 has 15 residues. cDNA libraries of TCR beta carried unique molecular identifiers. Out of roughly 0.85 to 11 million T cells, 470,000 or so cDNA molecules were generated. TCRdb independently ran MiXCR on the PCR reads; one entry per CDR3 protein. The sample lists 750,000 to 900,000 distinct CDR3 sequences, about 43% occurring once. The origin of this receptor is a girl under 18 with multiple sclerosis. The sequencing input was blood. The genes are TRBV6-4 and TRBJ2-3, with 10 bases that match TRBD2. The CDR3 sequence: CASSALAGATDTQYF. The DNA for the CDR3 is TGTGCCAGCAGTGCGCTAGCGGGAGCCACAGATACGCAGTATTTT.